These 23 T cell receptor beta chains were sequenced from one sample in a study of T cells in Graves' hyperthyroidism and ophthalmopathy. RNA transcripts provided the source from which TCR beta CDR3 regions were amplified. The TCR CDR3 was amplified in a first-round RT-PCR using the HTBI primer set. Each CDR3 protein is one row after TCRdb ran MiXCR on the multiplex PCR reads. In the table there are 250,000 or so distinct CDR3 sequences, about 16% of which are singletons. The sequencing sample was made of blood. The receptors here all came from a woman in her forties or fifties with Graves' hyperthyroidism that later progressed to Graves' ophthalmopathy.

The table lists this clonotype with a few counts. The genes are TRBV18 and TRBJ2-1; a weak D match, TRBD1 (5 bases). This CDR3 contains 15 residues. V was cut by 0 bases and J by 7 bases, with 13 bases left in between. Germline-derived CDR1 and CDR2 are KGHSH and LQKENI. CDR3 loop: CASSPPGLVRNEQFF. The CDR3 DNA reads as TGTGCCAGCTCACCACCGGGGCTAGTGAGGAATGAGCAGTTCTTC.

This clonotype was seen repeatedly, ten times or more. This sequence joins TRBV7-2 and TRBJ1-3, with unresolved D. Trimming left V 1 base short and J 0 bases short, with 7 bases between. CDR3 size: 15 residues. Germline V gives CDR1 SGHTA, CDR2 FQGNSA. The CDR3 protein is CASSLESVSGNTIYF. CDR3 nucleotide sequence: TGTGCCAGCAGCTTAGAAAGCGTCTCTGGAAACACCATATATTTT. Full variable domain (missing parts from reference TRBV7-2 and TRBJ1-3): GAGVSQSPSNKVTEKGKDVELRCDPISGHTALYWYRQSLGQGLEFLIYFQGNSAPDKSGLPSDRFSAERTGGSVSTLTIQRTQQEDSAVYLCASSLESVSGNTIYFGEGSWLTVV.

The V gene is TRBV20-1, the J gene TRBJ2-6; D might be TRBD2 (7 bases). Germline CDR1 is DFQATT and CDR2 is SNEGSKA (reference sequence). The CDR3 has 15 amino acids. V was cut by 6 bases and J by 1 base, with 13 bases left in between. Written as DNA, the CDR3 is TGCAGTGCCCTAGGGGGGGGGTCTGGGGCCAACGTCCTGACTTTC. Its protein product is CSALGGGSGANVLTF.

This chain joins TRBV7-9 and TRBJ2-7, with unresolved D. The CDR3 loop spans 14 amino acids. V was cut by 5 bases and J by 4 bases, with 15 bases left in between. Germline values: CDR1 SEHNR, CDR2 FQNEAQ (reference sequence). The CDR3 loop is CASSTVLQVYEQYF. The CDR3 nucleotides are TGTGCCAGCAGCACCGTCCTCCAGGTTTACGAGCAGTACTTC.

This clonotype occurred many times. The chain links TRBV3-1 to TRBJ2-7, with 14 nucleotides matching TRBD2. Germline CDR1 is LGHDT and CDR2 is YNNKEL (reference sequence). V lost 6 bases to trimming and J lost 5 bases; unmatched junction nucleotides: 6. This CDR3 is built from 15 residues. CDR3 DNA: TGTGCCAGCAGTCTTAGACTAGCGGGAGGGGACGAGCAGTACTTC. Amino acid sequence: CASSLRLAGGDEQYF.

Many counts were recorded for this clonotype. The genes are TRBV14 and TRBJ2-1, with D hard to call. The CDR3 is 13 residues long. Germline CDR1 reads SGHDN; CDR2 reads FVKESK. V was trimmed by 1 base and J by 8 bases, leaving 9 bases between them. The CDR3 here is CASSQVPWDEQFF. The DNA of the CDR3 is TGTGCCAGCAGCCAAGTGCCCTGGGATGAGCAGTTCTTC. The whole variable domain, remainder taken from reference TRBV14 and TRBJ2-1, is EAGVTQFPSHSVIEKGQTVTLRCDPISGHDNLYWYRRVMGKEIKFLLHFVKESKQDESGMPNNRFLAERTGGTYSTLKVQPAELEDSGVYFCASSQVPWDEQFFGPGTRLTVL.

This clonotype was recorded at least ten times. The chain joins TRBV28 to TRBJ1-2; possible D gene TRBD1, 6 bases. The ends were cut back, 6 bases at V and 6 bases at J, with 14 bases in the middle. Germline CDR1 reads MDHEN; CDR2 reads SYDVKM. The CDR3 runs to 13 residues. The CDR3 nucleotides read TGTGCCAGCAGCCCTAGGGGGGGGGATGGCTACACCTTC. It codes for CASSPRGGDGYTF.

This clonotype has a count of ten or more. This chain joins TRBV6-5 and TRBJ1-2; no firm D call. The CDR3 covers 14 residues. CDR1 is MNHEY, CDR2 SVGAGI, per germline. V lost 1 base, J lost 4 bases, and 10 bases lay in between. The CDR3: CASSYYPDGYGYTF. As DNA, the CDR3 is TGTGCCAGCAGTTACTATCCGGATGGCTATGGCTACACCTTC.

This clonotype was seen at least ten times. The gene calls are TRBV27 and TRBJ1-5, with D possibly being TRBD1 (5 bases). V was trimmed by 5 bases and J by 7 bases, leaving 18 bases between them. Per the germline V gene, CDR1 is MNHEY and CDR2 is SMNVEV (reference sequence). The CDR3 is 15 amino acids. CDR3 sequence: CASSMSPTGNQPQHF. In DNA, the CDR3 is TGTGCCAGCAGTATGAGTCCCACAGGAAACCAGCCCCAGCATTTT.

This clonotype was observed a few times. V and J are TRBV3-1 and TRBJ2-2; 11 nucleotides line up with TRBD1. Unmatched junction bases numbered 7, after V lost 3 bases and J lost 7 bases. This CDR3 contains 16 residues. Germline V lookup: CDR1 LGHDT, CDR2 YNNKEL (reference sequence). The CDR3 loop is CASSQWTGGASGELFF. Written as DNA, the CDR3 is TGTGCCAGCAGCCAGTGGACAGGGGGCGCGAGCGGGGAGCTGTTTTTT.

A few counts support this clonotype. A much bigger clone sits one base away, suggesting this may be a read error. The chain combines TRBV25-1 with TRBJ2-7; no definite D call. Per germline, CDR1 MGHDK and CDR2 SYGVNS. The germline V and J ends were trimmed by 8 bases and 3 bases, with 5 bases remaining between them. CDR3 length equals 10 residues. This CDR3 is CASGFYEQYF. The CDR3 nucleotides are TGTGCCAGCGGCTTCTACGAGCAGTACTTC.

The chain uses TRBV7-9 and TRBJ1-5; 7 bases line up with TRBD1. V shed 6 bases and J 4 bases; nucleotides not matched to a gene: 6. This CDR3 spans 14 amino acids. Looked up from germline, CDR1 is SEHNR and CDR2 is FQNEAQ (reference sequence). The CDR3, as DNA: TGTGCCAGCAGTCCAGGGGGTGCTAATCAGCCCCAGCATTTT. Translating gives CASSPGGANQPQHF.

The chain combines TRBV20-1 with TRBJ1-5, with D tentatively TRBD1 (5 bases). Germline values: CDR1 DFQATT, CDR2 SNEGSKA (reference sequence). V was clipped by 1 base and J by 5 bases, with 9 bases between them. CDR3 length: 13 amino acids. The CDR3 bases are TGCAGTGCTAGAGGCGGGACTCATCAGCCCCAGCATTTT. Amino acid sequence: CSARGGTHQPQHF.

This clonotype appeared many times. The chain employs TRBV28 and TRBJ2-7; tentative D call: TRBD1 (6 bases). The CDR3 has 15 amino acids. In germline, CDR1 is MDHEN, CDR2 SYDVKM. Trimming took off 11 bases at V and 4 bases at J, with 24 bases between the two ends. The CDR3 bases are TGTGCCTCCAAGTTTAGGGCAGGGGCTGGGTACGAGCAGTACTTC. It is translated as CASKFRAGAGYEQYF.

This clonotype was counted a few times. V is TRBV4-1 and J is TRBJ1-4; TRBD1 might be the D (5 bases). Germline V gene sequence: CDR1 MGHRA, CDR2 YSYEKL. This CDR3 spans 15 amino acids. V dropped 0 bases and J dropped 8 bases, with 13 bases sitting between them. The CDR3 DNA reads TGCGCCAGCAGCCAAGAAAGCAGAGGGGAAGAAAAACTGTTTTTT. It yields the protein CASSQESRGEEKLFF.

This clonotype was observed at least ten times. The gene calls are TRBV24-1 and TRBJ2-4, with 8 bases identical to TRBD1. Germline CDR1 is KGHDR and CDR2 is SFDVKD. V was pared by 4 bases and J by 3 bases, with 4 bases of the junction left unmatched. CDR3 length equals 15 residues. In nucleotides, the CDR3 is TGTGCCACCAGTGAAACAGGGGGTGGCAAAAACATTCAGTACTTC. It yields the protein CATSETGGGKNIQYF.

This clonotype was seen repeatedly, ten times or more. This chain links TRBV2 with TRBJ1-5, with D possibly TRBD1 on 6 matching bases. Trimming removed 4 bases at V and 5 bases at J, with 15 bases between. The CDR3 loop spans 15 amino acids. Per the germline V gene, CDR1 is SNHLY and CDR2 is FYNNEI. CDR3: CASSARTGGDQPQHF. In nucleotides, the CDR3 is TGTGCCAGCAGTGCCAGGACGGGGGGCGATCAGCCCCAGCATTTT.

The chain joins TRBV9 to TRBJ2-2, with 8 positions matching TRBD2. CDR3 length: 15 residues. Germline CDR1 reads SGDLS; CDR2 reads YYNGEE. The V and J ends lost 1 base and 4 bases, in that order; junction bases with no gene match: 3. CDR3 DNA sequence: TGTGCCAGCAGCGTATCGAGCGGGGGCACCGGGGAGCTGTTTTTT. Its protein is CASSVSSGGTGELFF.

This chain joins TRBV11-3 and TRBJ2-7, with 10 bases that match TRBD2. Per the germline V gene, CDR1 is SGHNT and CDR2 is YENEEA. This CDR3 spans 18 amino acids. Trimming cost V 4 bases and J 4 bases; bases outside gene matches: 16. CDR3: CASSSGGGASGRVYEQYF. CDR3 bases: TGTGCCAGCAGCTCCGGAGGTGGGGCGAGCGGGAGGGTTTACGAGCAGTACTTC.

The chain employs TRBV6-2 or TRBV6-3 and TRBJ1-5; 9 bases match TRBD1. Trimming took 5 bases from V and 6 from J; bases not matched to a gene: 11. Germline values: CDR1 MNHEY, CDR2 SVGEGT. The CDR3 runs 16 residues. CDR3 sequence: CASSRDRDRVSQPQHF. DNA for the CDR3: TGTGCCAGCAGTAGAGACCGGGACAGGGTGAGTCAGCCCCAGCATTTT.

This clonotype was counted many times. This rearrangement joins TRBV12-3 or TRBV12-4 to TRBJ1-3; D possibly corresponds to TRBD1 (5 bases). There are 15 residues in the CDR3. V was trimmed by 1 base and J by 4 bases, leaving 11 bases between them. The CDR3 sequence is CASSLVQGAGNTIYF. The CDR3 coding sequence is TGTGCCAGCAGTTTAGTGCAGGGTGCAGGAAACACCATATATTTT.

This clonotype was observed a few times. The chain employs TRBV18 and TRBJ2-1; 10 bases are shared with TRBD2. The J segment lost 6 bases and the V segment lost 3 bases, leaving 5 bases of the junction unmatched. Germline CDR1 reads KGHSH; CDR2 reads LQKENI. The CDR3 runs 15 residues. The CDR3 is CASSPLAGEGNEQFF. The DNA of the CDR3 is TGTGCCAGCTCACCCCTAGCGGGAGAGGGCAATGAGCAGTTCTTC.

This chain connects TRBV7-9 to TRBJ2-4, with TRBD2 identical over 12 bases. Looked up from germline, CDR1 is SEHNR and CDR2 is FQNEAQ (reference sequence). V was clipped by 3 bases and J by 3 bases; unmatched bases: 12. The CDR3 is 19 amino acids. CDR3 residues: CASSFTSGRPGGGKNIQYF. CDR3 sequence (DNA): TGTGCCAGCAGCTTTACTAGCGGGAGGCCGGGTGGCGGCAAAAACATTCAGTACTTC.